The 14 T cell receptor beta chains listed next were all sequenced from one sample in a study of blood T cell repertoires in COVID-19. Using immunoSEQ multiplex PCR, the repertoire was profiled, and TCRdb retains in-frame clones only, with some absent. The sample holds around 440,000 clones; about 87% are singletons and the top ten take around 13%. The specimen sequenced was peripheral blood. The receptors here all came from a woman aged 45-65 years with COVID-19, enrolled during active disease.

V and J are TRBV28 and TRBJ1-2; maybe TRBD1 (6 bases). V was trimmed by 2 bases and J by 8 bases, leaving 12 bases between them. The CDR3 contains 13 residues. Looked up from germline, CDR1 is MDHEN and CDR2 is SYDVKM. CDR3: CASSLAGARGYTF. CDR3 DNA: TGTGCCAGCAGTTTAGCGGGGGCAAGGGGCTACACCTTC.

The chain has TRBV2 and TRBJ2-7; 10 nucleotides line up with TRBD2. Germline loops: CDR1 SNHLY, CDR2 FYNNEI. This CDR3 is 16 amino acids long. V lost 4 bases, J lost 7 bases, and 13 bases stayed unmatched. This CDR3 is CASSVGLAGVLREQYF. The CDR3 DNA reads TGTGCCAGCAGTGTCGGGCTAGCGGGGGTGCTACGGGAGCAGTACTTC.

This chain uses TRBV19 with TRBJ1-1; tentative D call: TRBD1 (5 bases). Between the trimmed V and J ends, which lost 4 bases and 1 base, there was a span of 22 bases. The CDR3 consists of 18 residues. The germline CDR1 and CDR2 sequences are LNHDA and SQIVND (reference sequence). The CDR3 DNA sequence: TGTGCCAGTAGTACCGACTCTTGGAGGGGCCTGGGGAACACTGAAGCTTTCTTT. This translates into CASSTDSWRGLGNTEAFF.

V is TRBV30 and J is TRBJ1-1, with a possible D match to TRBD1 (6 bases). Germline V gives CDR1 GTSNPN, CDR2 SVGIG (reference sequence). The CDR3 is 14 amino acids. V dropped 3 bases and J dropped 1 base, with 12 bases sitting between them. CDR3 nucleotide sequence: TGTGCCTGGAGGAGGCGGACAGAGAACACTGAAGCTTTCTTT. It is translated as CAWRRRTENTEAFF.

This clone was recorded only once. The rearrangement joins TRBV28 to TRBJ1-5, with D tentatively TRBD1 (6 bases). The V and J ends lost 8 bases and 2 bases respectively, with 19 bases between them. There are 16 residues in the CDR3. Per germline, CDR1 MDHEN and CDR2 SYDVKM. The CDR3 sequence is CASGLSQGWGNQPQHF. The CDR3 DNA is TGTGCCAGCGGTCTCTCACAGGGTTGGGGCAATCAGCCCCAGCATTTT. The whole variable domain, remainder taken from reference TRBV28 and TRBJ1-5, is DVKVTQSSRYLVKRTGEKVFLECVQDMDHENMFWYRQDPGLGLRLIYFSYDVKMKEKGDIPEGYSVSREKKERFSLILESASTNQTSMYLCASGLSQGWGNQPQHFGDGTRLSIL.

The DNA for the CDR3 is TGTGCCAGCAGCTTGGGAGGGGCAGATACGCAGTATTTT. It is translated as CASSLGGADTQYF. This sequence joins TRBV7-9 and TRBJ2-3; TRBD2 aligns across 7 bases. Germline lookup yields CDR1 SEHNR and CDR2 FQNEAQ (reference sequence). The junction had 1 base not matched to a gene; V was cut back by 3 bases and J by 4 bases. The CDR3 spans 13 residues.

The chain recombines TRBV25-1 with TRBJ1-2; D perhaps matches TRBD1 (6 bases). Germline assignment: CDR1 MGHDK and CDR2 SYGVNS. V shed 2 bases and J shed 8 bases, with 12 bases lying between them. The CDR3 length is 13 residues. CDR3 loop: CASSETGREGYTF. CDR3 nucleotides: TGTGCCAGCAGTGAAACAGGGAGGGAGGGCTACACCTTC.

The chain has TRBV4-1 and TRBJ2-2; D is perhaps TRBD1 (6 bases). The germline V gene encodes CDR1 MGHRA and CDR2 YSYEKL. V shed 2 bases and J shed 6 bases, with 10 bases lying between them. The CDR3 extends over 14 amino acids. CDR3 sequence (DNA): TGCGCCAGCAGCCAACTACAGGGTGCCGGGGAGCTGTTTTTT. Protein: CASSQLQGAGELFF.

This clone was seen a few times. The CDR3 DNA sequence: TGTGCCAGCACCCCGGGGGGACATAGATTGAGGGGCTACACCTTC. Translated, it gives CASTPGGHRLRGYTF. V and J are TRBV7-9 and TRBJ1-2; D might be TRBD1 (6 bases). The CDR3 has 15 residues. V was trimmed by 7 bases and J by 8 bases, leaving 23 bases between them. Germline lookup yields CDR1 SEHNR and CDR2 FQNEAQ (reference sequence).

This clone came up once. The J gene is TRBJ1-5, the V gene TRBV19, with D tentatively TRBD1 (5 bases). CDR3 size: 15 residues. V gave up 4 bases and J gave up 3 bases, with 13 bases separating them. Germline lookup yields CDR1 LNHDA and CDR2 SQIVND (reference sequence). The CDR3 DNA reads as TGTGCCAGTAGTACCCCCGCAGGGAACAATCAGCCCCAGCATTTT. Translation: CASSTPAGNNQPQHF.

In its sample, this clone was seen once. CDR3 sequence: CSASGGGDQPQHF. As DNA, the CDR3 is TGCAGTGCTAGTGGAGGGGGAGATCAGCCCCAGCATTTT. The chain has TRBV20-1 and TRBJ1-5; tentatively, D is TRBD1 (6 bases). V lost 3 bases, J lost 5 bases, and 11 bases lay in between. The germline V gene encodes CDR1 DFQATT and CDR2 SNEGSKA (reference sequence). CDR3 size: 13 residues.

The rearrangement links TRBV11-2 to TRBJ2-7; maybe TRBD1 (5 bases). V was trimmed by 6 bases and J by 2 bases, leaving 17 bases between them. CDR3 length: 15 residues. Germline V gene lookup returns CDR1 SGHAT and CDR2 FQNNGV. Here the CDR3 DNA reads TGTGCCAGCAGTGCCCAAGACAGCAGCCCCTACGAGCAGTACTTC. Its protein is CASSAQDSSPYEQYF.

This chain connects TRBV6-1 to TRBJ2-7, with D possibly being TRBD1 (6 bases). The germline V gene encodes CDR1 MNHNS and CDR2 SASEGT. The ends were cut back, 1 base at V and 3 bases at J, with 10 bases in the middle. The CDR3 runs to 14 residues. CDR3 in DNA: TGTGCCAGCAGTGAAGAGCTCAGGGGCTACGAGCAGTACTTC. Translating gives CASSEELRGYEQYF.

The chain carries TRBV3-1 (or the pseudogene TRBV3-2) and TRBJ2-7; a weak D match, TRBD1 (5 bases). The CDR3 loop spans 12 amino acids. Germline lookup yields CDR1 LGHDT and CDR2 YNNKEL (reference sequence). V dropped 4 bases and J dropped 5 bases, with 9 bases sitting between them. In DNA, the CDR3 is TGTGCCAGCAGCCCCCAAGGGGACGAGCAGTACTTC. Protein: CASSPQGDEQYF.